This TCR beta chain came from a study of cytomegalovirus exposure and HLA in healthy donors. Study-level background: Around 77 million unique TCRs from HLA-typed donors made up an early data release.

Study-level results: Specificity for CMV antigens was confirmed in vitro for a few of the CMV-associated chains. Earlier analysis looked at TCR beta V segments, and most were productive about 90% or about 30% of the time. Later work found most CMV-associated TCR beta chains apparently HLA-restricted.

Trimming shortened V by 8 bases and J by 5 bases, and 19 bases separated the two germline ends. Germline assignment: CDR1 MNHEY and CDR2 SVGAGI. The CDR3 is made up of 14 amino acids. PCR involved 60 Vbeta and 13 Jbeta primers. TCRdb keeps only in-frame clones here, not all; method: immunoSEQ multiplex PCR. The sample totals around 150,000 clones; its top ten clones hold roughly 3%. On this clone itself: Its antigen remains unidentified.

This clonotype originated in a man in his forties in good health and CMV-seronegative. The chain links TRBV6-5 to TRBJ2-7, with D perhaps TRBD2 (6 bases). The sequenced sample consisted of PBMCs. The CDR3 here is CASRGWREKDEQYF. The DNA for the CDR3 is TGTGCCAGCCGGGGGTGGAGGGAGAAAGACGAGCAGTACTTC.